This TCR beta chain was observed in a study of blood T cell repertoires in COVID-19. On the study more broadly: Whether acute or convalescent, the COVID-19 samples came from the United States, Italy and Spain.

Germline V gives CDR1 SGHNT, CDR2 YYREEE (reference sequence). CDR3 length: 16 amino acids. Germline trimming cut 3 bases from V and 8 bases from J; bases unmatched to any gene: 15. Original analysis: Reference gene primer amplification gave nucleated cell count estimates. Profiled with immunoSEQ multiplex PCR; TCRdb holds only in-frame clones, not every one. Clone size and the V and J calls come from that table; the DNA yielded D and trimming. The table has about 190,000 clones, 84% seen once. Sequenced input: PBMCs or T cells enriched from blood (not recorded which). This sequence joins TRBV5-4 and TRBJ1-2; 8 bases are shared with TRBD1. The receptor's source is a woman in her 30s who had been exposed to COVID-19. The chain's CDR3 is CASSSEGDRGPLGYTF. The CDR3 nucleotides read TGTGCCAGCAGCTCCGAGGGAGACAGGGGCCCCCTCGGCTACACCTTC. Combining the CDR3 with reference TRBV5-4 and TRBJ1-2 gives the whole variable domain ETGVTQSPTHLIKTRGQQVTLRCSSQSGHNTVSWYQQALGQGPQFIFQYYREEENGRGNFPPRFSGLQFPNYSSELNVNALELDDSALYLCASSSEGDRGPLGYTFGSGTRLTVV.